The source of this T cell receptor (beta chain) is a study of PD-1 blockade in classical Hodgkin lymphoma. Every one of the patients relapsed after autologous stem cell transplantation (brentuximab vedotin exposure was variable). Profiling relied on immunoSEQ multiplex PCR, and the TCRdb table lists in-frame clones only, not all of them. The sample shows approximately 36,000 clones, 60% to 80% of them seen only once. Study-level points and caveats: Exclusion covered patients beginning nivolumab under 1 year post-ASCT. By cycle point C4D1, TCR diversity had risen significantly in CD4+ cells (but not CD8+ cells).

On this clone itself: Its target is not known.

The starting material was peripheral blood mononuclear cells (PBMCs), obtained before the second cycle of nivolumab. This sequence originates from a human donor with classical Hodgkin lymphoma.

Here the CDR3 reads CASSLVTGSNTEAFF. The CDR3 nucleotides read TGTGCCAGCAGCTTAGTTACAGGCTCGAACACTGAAGCTTTCTTT. The chain carries TRBV7-2 and TRBJ1-1, with a tentative D call TRBD1 (5 bases). Germline V gene lookup returns CDR1 SGHTA and CDR2 FQGNSA. V lost 1 base to trimming and J lost 1 base, with 10 bases between them. The CDR3 runs 15 residues. Together with reference TRBV7-2 and TRBJ1-1, the CDR3 gives the full variable domain: GAGVSQSPSNKVTEKGKDVELRCDPISGHTALYWYRQSLGQGLEFLIYFQGNSAPDKSGLPSDRFSAERTGGSVSTLTIQRTQQEDSAVYLCASSLVTGSNTEAFFGQGTRLTVV.